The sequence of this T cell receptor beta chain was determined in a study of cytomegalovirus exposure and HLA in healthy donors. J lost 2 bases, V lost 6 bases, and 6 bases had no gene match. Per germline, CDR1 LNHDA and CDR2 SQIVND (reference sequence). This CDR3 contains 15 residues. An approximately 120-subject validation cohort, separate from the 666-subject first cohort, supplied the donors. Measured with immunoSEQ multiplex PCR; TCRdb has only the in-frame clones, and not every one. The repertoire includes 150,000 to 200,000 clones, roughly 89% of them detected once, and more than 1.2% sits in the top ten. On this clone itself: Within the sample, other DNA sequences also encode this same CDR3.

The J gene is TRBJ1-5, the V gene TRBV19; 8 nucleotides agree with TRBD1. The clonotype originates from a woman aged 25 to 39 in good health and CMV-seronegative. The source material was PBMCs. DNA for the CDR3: TGTGCCAGTAGAGGTGGACAGGGAGGCAATCAGCCCCAGCATTTT. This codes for CASRGGQGGNQPQHF. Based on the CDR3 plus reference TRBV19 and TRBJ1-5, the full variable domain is DGGITQSPKYLFRKEGQNVTLSCEQNLNHDAMYWYRQDPGQGLRLIYYSQIVNDFQKGDIAEGYSVSREKKESFPLTVTSAQKNPTAFYLCASRGGQGGNQPQHFGDGTRLSIL.